The rows below give T cell receptor beta chains drawn from one sample of a study of blood T cell repertoires in COVID-19. The protocol was immunoSEQ multiplex PCR, while the TCRdb copy is restricted to in-frame clones and leaves out a portion. This table holds 150,000 to 200,000 clones, approximately 77% found once. The sequencing input was peripheral blood. These receptors all come from an elderly woman with active or convalescent COVID-19. The CDR3 runs from the conserved cysteine through the conserved F or W. The order of the fields is J gene, clone size, D gene, V gene, CDR3 DNA, CDR3 protein. The D gene is left open where the match is weak. Clone size appears in some rows only: once, few, many, or a class for an expanded clone.

TRBJ1-2,few,TRBD1,TRBV12-3/TRBV12-4,TGTGCCAGCAGTTTAGACAGGGGCCCCACCTTC,CASSLDRGPTF
TRBJ1-1,NA,TRBD1,TRBV9,TGTGCCAGCAGCCTGGGACAGGGGGGACGCACTGAAGCTTTCTTT,CASSLGQGGRTEAFF
TRBJ1-2,NA,TRBD1,TRBV25-1,TGTGCCAGCAGTGATCGGGACAGGGGACCCCTTTTCTTC,CASSDRDRGPLFF
TRBJ1-3,NA,TRBD1,TRBV19,TGTGCCAGTAGCCGACAGGGCCTCTCTGGAAACACCATATATTTT,CASSRQGLSGNTIYF
TRBJ2-5,NA,TRBD2,TRBV2,TGTGCCAGCAGGGGGGGGCAAGAGACCCAGTACTTC,CASRGGQETQYF
TRBJ1-4,NA,TRBD1,TRBV24-1,TGTGCCACCAGCCGACAGGGGGGTGAAAAACTGTTTTTT,CATSRQGGEKLFF
TRBJ2-1,NA,NA,TRBV27,TGTGCCAGCAAAATCGCAGGGTATTCTAGCAATGAGCAGTTCTTC,CASKIAGYSSNEQFF
TRBJ2-2,NA,TRBD1,TRBV2,TGTGCCAGCAGGGGACAGGGAGAACTGTTTTTT,CASRGQGELFF
TRBJ1-1,NA,NA,TRBV2,TGTGCCAGCAGTGTAAGGAGGGACACTGAAGCTTTCTTT,CASSVRRDTEAFF
TRBJ1-5,few,TRBD1,TRBV5-1,TGCGCCAGCAGCTTGGCCGGACAGGGGGAAAATCAGCCCCAGCATTTT,CASSLAGQGENQPQHF
TRBJ2-5,NA,TRBD2,TRBV10-2,TGCGCCAGCAGTGCTAGCGGGGAGACCCAGTACTTC,CASSASGETQYF
TRBJ1-2,NA,NA,TRBV20-1,TGCAGTGCTAGTCCGGCAGAGGACTATGGCTACACCTTC,CSASPAEDYGYTF
TRBJ1-3,NA,NA,TRBV6-6,TGTGCCAGCAGTTACGCCCAGGGAAACACCATATATTTT,CASSYAQGNTIYF
TRBJ2-2,once,TRBD1,TRBV4-1,TGCGCCAGCAGCCAAGATAGGGGGACAGTCACCGGGGAGCTGTTTTTT,CASSQDRGTVTGELFF
TRBJ1-1,once,NA,TRBV5-6,TGTGCCAGCAGCGGGGTGGGGCAGCCGAACACTGAAGCTTTCTTT,CASSGVGQPNTEAFF
TRBJ2-5,NA,NA,TRBV10-3,TGTGCCATCAGCAGAGGACAAAGAGAAGAGACCCAGTACTTC,CAISRGQREETQYF
TRBJ2-1,NA,NA,TRBV5-1,TGCGCCAGCAGCTTGGGAACGGCGGTAGTGCAGTTCTTC,CASSLGTAVVQFF
TRBJ1-6,NA,NA,TRBV19,TGTGCCAGTAGTACTACAGCATATAATTCACCCCTCCACTTT,CASSTTAYNSPLHF
TRBJ2-1,NA,TRBD2,TRBV29-1,TGCAGCGTGGATAGTCCTAGCGGGAGCGAGGAGCAGTTCTTC,CSVDSPSGSEEQFF
TRBJ2-2,NA,TRBD2,TRBV6-1,TGTGCCAGCAGTGTACGGACTAGCGGTAACACCGGGGAGCTGTTTTTT,CASSVRTSGNTGELFF
TRBJ1-6,NA,TRBD1,TRBV5-1,TGCGCCAGCAGCTCCCGACAGGGGGCCAACACCTATAATTCACCCCTCCACTTT,CASSSRQGANTYNSPLHF
TRBJ1-2,once,TRBD1,TRBV7-9,TGTGCCAGCAGCTCACCGGGACAGTCCTATGGCTACACCTTC,CASSSPGQSYGYTF
TRBJ1-1,NA,NA,TRBV11-1,TGTGCCAGCAGGTTGGGCAGGGGCAACACTGAAGCTTTCTTT,CASRLGRGNTEAFF
TRBJ1-2,NA,NA,TRBV28,TGTGCCAGCACGGCCGGAGTATATGGCTACACCTTC,CASTAGVYGYTF
TRBJ2-1,few,TRBD2,TRBV10-3,TGTGCCATCAGTGAGTTACTAGCGGGGGGCAATGAGCAGTTCTTC,CAISELLAGGNEQFF
TRBJ2-1,NA,NA,TRBV5-1,TGCGCCAGCAGCTTGGAGGGGTTCTCCTACAATGAGCAGTTCTTC,CASSLEGFSYNEQFF
TRBJ1-5,NA,NA,TRBV2,TGTGCCAGCAGTGAAACAGGGAAGAATCAGCCCCAGCATTTT,CASSETGKNQPQHF
TRBJ2-7,few,NA,TRBV7-9,TGTGCCAGCAGCCTAAGGGGGGGCAGGGACGAGCAGTACTTC,CASSLRGGRDEQYF
TRBJ2-1,NA,NA,TRBV6-5,TGTGCCAGCAGTCCGAGGGACAATGAGCAGTTCTTC,CASSPRDNEQFF
TRBJ2-5,NA,NA,TRBV11-2,TGTGCCAGCAGCCCCACCAGGCCGACCCAGTACTTC,CASSPTRPTQYF
TRBJ2-3,few,TRBD1,TRBV29-1,TGCAGCGTTGCCGGGACAGAGACCATTAGCACAGATACGCAGTATTTT,CSVAGTETISTDTQYF
TRBJ2-1,NA,TRBD2,TRBV6-4,TGTGCCAGCAGTGACTCCGCTAGCGGCTCCTACAATGAGCAGTTCTTC,CASSDSASGSYNEQFF
TRBJ2-1,NA,TRBD2,TRBV7-6,TGTGCCAGCAGCTTAGGGCTAGCGGGAGTCCCAGGAGACAATGAGCAGTTCTTC,CASSLGLAGVPGDNEQFF
TRBJ2-1,NA,NA,TRBV11-2,TGTGCCAGCAGCTTAGCCGGAGGCGTTTCCTACAATGAGCAGTTCTTC,CASSLAGGVSYNEQFF
TRBJ1-6,NA,TRBD1,TRBV7-9,TGTGCCAGCAGCCCCTTGACAGGGGTTAATTCACCCCTCCACTTT,CASSPLTGVNSPLHF
TRBJ1-1,NA,TRBD1,TRBV28,TGTGCCAGCAGTTTTCGCGCCGGGACAGTTTCCTGGGGGGCTGAAGCTTTCTTT,CASSFRAGTVSWGAEAFF
TRBJ1-4,NA,NA,TRBV5-1,TGCGCCAGCAGCTTGGGGGGCAGTGAGGAAAAACTGTTTTTT,CASSLGGSEEKLFF
TRBJ1-4,NA,TRBD1,TRBV24-1,TGTGCCACCAGTGATCCCGGACAGGGGCATGAAAAACTGTTTTTT,CATSDPGQGHEKLFF
TRBJ2-7,NA,NA,TRBV19,TGTGCCAGTAGTATAGTGGGCAACCTACCGTCGAACGAGCAGTACTTC,CASSIVGNLPSNEQYF
TRBJ1-1,NA,TRBD1,TRBV11-2,TGTGCCAGCAGGCAAGGGACAGGTGGGGGTATGAACACTGAAGCTTTCTTT,CASRQGTGGGMNTEAFF
TRBJ1-2,NA,TRBD1,TRBV9,TGTGCCAGCAGTGTCGGGACAGGGTTGGGCTACACCTTC,CASSVGTGLGYTF
TRBJ2-7,few,NA,TRBV5-1,TGCGCCAGCAGCTTGACACAGAACGAGCAGTACTTC,CASSLTQNEQYF
TRBJ1-1,NA,NA,TRBV14,TGTGCCAGCAGCCAACTTGTGAACACTGAAGCTTTCTTT,CASSQLVNTEAFF
TRBJ1-2,few,NA,TRBV19,TGTGCCAGTAGTCCCCAGGGGTTCTATGGCTACACCTTC,CASSPQGFYGYTF
TRBJ2-7,NA,NA,TRBV18,TGTGCCAGCTCACTCCCGGGGGCCTACGAGCAGTACTTC,CASSLPGAYEQYF